Below are 22 T cell receptor beta chains sequenced from a single sample in a study of T cell responses to AZD1222 COVID-19 vaccine. Sequencing was performed with immunoSEQ multiplex PCR; in TCRdb, only in-frame clones are kept and a portion is missing. The profile shows roughly 98,000 clones, around 85% of them singletons. The material was peripheral blood, obtained 28 days after the second AZD1222 dose. Receptor source: an adult who received the AZD1222 COVID-19 vaccine.

The chain joins TRBV12-3 or TRBV12-4 to TRBJ1-2, with D perhaps matching TRBD1 (6 bases). The CDR3 runs 13 residues. Trimming cost V 1 base and J 7 bases, with 10 bases left between them. This chain's CDR3 is CASSLDPRGGYTF. The CDR3 DNA sequence: TGTGCCAGCAGTTTAGACCCCAGGGGTGGCTACACCTTC.

V usage is TRBV7-2 and J usage is TRBJ2-4, with 12 nucleotides matching TRBD2. J lost 0 bases, V lost 5 bases, and 8 bases had no gene match. This CDR3 region has 18 residues. Germline-derived CDR1 and CDR2 are SGHTA and FQGNSA. As DNA, the CDR3 is TGTGCCAGCAGCCGGAGGACTAGCGGGGAACTAGCCAAAAACATTCAGTACTTC. Translated: CASSRRTSGELAKNIQYF.

This chain connects TRBV15 to TRBJ2-7, with D unresolved. V shed 0 bases and J shed 0 bases, with 6 bases lying between them. The length of the CDR3 is 14 residues. CDR1 is LNHNV and CDR2 is YYDKDF in the germline V gene (reference sequence). Written as DNA, the CDR3 is TGTGCCACCAGCAGAGATAGGAGCTCCTACGAGCAGTACTTC. Protein sequence: CATSRDRSSYEQYF.

The chain has TRBV29-1 and TRBJ2-2, with D perhaps TRBD2 (6 bases). Germline V CDR1 and CDR2: SQVTM, ANQGSEA. The CDR3 is 14 amino acids. The V and J ends lost 5 bases and 2 bases respectively, with 12 bases between them. CDR3 nucleotide sequence: TGCAGCGTTTTAGGAGCGGGCAACACCGGGGAGCTGTTTTTT. Translating it yields CSVLGAGNTGELFF.

The chain combines TRBV6-1 with TRBJ1-2; D is ambiguous. The CDR3 consists of 13 residues. The germline V gene encodes CDR1 MNHNS and CDR2 SASEGT. V was clipped by 2 bases and J by 4 bases, with 8 bases between them. The CDR3 spells CASSETIGYGYTF. The CDR3 nucleotides read TGTGCCAGCAGTGAAACCATCGGCTATGGCTACACCTTC.

The chain employs TRBV7-2 and TRBJ1-1; 9 nucleotides match TRBD1. V lost 8 bases to trimming and J lost 0 bases; unmatched junction nucleotides: 1. The CDR3 has 13 amino acids. Germline assignment: CDR1 SGHTA and CDR2 FQGNSA. CDR3 in amino acids: CASGQGLNTEAFF. CDR3 DNA: TGTGCCAGCGGACAGGGGCTGAACACTGAAGCTTTCTTT.

The chain recombines TRBV7-9 with TRBJ1-2; D ambiguous. Germline CDR1 reads SEHNR; CDR2 reads FQNEAQ (reference sequence). V lost 2 bases, J lost 4 bases, and 14 bases lay in between. This CDR3 has 15 residues. The CDR3, as DNA: TGTGCCAGCAGCTTAATTTTGCGGCAGCCCTATGGCTACACCTTC. This gives the protein CASSLILRQPYGYTF.

The V call is TRBV28, the J call TRBJ2-1, with 7 bases that match TRBD2. Germline loops: CDR1 MDHEN, CDR2 SYDVKM. This CDR3 has 18 residues. The V gene end was trimmed by 6 bases and the J gene end by 8 bases; junction bases not matched to a gene: 22. CDR3 sequence: CASRQREIARLIWDEQFF. The CDR3, as DNA: TGTGCCAGCAGGCAGCGGGAAATAGCTAGGCTTATTTGGGATGAGCAGTTCTTC.

This rearrangement joins TRBV6-5 to TRBJ2-7, with 9 nucleotides matching TRBD1. CDR3 length equals 16 residues. The germline CDR1 and CDR2 sequences are MNHEY and SVGAGI. The ends lost 4 bases at V and 6 bases at J; junction bases unmatched: 13. The CDR3 nucleotides are TGTGCCAGCAGTTCCTCCGGACAGGGGATCGGGAGCGAGCAGTACTTC. It encodes CASSSSGQGIGSEQYF.

This clone was seen just once. The chain combines TRBV6-1 with TRBJ2-1; D may be TRBD1 or TRBD2 (5 bases each). This CDR3 comprises 13 residues. Per germline, CDR1 MNHNS and CDR2 SASEGT. V was trimmed by 3 bases and J by 4 bases, leaving 7 bases between them. CDR3 nucleotide sequence: TGTGCCAGCAGTGAGGGACGGTACAATGAGCAGTTCTTC. Translation gives CASSEGRYNEQFF.

The DNA for the CDR3 is TGTGCCAGTAAAATAGCAGGGAACACCGGGGAGCTGTTTTTT. Protein product: CASKIAGNTGELFF. This chain links TRBV19 with TRBJ2-2, with D hard to call. The CDR3 runs to 14 residues. CDR1 and CDR2 (germline): LNHDA, SQIVND (reference sequence). V lost 7 bases to trimming and J lost 1 base, with 10 bases between them. Together with reference TRBV19 and TRBJ2-2, the CDR3 gives the full variable domain: DGGITQSPKYLFRKEGQNVTLSCEQNLNHDAMYWYRQDPGQGLRLIYYSQIVNDFQKGDIAEGYSVSREKKESFPLTVTSAQKNPTAFYLCASKIAGNTGELFFGEGSRLTVL.

V gene TRBV7-6 combines with J gene TRBJ1-2, with 10 bases that match TRBD1. Trimming cost V 5 bases and J 3 bases; bases outside gene matches: 6. Germline V gives CDR1 SGHVS, CDR2 FNYEAQ. The CDR3 length is 15 residues. CDR3 amino acids: CASSPPGQGDYGYTF. The CDR3 nucleotides read TGTGCCAGCAGCCCCCCCGGACAGGGGGACTATGGCTACACCTTC.

The V call is TRBV7-2, the J call TRBJ2-3; D uncertain. The germline V gene encodes CDR1 SGHTA and CDR2 FQGNSA. The CDR3 spans 15 residues. V was cut by 1 base and J by 0 bases, with 8 bases left in between. The CDR3 loop reads CASSLVRSSTDTQYF. CDR3 coding DNA: TGTGCCAGCAGCTTAGTTAGGTCTAGCACAGATACGCAGTATTTT.

V and J are TRBV5-1 and TRBJ2-7; no definite D call. Deletions cut 0 bases from V and 3 bases from J, with 7 bases between. Looked up from germline, CDR1 is SGHRS and CDR2 is YFSETQ. The CDR3 spans 13 residues. As DNA, the CDR3 is TGCGCCAGCAGCTTGGGAGCGAACTACGAGCAGTACTTC. It translates to CASSLGANYEQYF. Filled out from reference TRBV5-1 and TRBJ2-7, the complete variable domain reads KAGVTQTPRYLIKTRGQQVTLSCSPISGHRSVSWYQQTPGQGLQFLFEYFSETQRNKGNFPGRFSGRQFSNSRSEMNVSTLELGDSALYLCASSLGANYEQYFGPGTRLTVT.

The chain links TRBV12-5 to TRBJ1-1; no firm D call. Deletions cut 0 bases from V and 11 bases from J, with 13 bases between. Germline loops: CDR1 LGHNT, CDR2 FRNRAP. The length of the CDR3 is 13 residues. The CDR3: CASGLVIGQRAFF. The CDR3 nucleotides are TGTGCTAGTGGTTTGGTAATTGGGCAGAGGGCTTTCTTT.

The genes are TRBV11-3 and TRBJ2-1; D ambiguous. The CDR3 is made up of 15 amino acids. The V gene lost 2 bases and the J gene lost 3 bases, with 11 bases spanning the gap. Germline V CDR1 and CDR2: SGHNT, YENEEA. As DNA, the CDR3 is TGTGCCAGCAGCTTATCCAGCGTTTACTACAATGAGCAGTTCTTC. Translating it yields CASSLSSVYYNEQFF.

This chain joins TRBV29-1 and TRBJ1-2; D gene unclear. Germline lookup yields CDR1 SQVTM and CDR2 ANQGSEA. The CDR3 runs 14 residues. The V end lost 2 bases, the J end lost 3 bases, and 13 bases lay between the germline ends. The CDR3 loop is CSVENPERDYGYTF. The CDR3 DNA reads as TGCAGCGTTGAAAACCCCGAAAGAGACTATGGCTACACCTTC.

The rearrangement joins TRBV5-1 to TRBJ2-5, with 9 bases that match TRBD2. V trimming: 3 bases; J trimming: 6 bases; junction bases outside the gene matches: 6. The CDR3 sequence is 14 residues long. CDR1 is SGHRS and CDR2 is YFSETQ in the germline V gene. DNA of the CDR3: TGCGCCAGCAGCTACTGGACTAGCGTCAAGACCCAGTACTTC. This gives the protein CASSYWTSVKTQYF.

The chain is built from TRBV3-1 (or the pseudogene TRBV3-2) and TRBJ1-2; TRBD1 aligns across 7 bases. Germline V CDR1 and CDR2: LGHDT, YNNKEL (reference sequence). This CDR3 contains 14 residues. The J segment lost 6 bases and the V segment lost 0 bases, leaving 4 bases of the junction unmatched. The CDR3 protein is CASSQDQTGNGYTF. In DNA form, the CDR3 reads TGTGCCAGCAGCCAAGACCAGACAGGGAATGGCTACACCTTC.

The chain has TRBV12-3 or TRBV12-4 and TRBJ2-5; TRBD2 matches 7 bases. The CDR3 has 13 amino acids. V dropped 6 bases and J dropped 6; count of bases not matched to a gene: 7. In DNA form, the CDR3 reads TGTGCCAGCAGCTTGGGGGGGAGGCAGACCCAGTACTTC. It encodes CASSLGGRQTQYF.

V is TRBV2 and J is TRBJ1-2; D is unresolved. The ends were cut back, 2 bases at V and 10 bases at J, with 14 bases in the middle. Germline assignment: CDR1 SNHLY and CDR2 FYNNEI. There are 13 residues in the CDR3. The CDR3 bases are TGTGCCAGCAGTGAAACCGGACGATCACACTACACCTTC. Amino acids: CASSETGRSHYTF.

The chain has TRBV6-1 and TRBJ1-6; tentatively, D is TRBD1 (5 bases). The CDR3 has 15 amino acids. Trimming removed 3 bases from V and 4 bases from J, with 10 bases in between. The V gene's germline CDR1 is MNHNS and CDR2 SASEGT. CDR3 amino acids: CASSEDTLYNSPLHF. CDR3 bases: TGTGCCAGCAGTGAGGACACACTATATAATTCACCCCTCCACTTT.